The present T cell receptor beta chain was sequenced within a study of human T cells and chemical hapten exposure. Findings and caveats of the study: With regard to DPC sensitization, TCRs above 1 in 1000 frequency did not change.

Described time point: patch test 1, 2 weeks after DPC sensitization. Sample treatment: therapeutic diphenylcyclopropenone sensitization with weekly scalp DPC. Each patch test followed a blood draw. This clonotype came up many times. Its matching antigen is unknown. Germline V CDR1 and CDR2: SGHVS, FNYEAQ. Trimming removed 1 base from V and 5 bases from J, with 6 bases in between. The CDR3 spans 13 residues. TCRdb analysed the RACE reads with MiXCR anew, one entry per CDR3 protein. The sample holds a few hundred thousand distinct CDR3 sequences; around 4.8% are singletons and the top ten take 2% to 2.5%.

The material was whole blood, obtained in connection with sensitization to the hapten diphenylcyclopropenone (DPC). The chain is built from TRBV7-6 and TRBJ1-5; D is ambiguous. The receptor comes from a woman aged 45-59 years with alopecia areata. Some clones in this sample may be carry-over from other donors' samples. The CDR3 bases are TGTGCCAGCAGCTTAGATTACGATCAGCCCCAGCATTTT. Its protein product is CASSLDYDQPQHF.